This T cell receptor (beta chain) was sequenced in a study of cytomegalovirus exposure and HLA in healthy donors. Study findings and constraints: Sequencing artifact likely explains a cluster of highly shared sequence variants.

The PCR ran on 60 Vbeta and 13 Jbeta primers. The repertoire was sequenced with immunoSEQ multiplex PCR; TCRdb's copy has only in-frame clones and lacks some. The sample lists 130,000 or so clones, roughly four fifths seen once, with 1.8% in the top ten. The CDR3 is 14 residues long. Per germline, CDR1 MDHEN and CDR2 SYDVKM. J was trimmed by 1 base and V by 7 bases; bases with no gene match: 5. With regard to this clone: Its antigen is undetermined.

The V and J genes are TRBV28 and TRBJ2-3; 7 bases are a match to TRBD2. Sequenced input: PBMCs. This receptor was obtained from a young man in good health and CMV-seronegative. The CDR3 region is CASKASGGTDTQYF. DNA of the CDR3: TGTGCCAGCAAGGCTAGCGGAGGCACAGATACGCAGTATTTT.